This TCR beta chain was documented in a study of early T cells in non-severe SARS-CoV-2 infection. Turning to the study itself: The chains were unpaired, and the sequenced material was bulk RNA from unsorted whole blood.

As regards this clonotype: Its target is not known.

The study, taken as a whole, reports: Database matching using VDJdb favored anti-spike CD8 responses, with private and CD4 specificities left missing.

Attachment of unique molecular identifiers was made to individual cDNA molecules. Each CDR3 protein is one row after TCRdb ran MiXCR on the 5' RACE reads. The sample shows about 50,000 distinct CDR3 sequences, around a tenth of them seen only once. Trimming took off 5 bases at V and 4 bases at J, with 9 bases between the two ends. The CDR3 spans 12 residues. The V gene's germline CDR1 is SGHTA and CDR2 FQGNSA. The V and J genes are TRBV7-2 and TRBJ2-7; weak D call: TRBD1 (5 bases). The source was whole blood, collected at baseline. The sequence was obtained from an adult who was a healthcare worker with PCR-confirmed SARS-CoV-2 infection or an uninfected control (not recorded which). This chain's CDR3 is CASSATGYEQYF. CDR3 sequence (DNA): TGTGCCAGCAGCGCAACAGGTTACGAGCAGTACTTC. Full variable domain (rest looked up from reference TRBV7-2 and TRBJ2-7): GAGVSQSPSNKVTEKGKDVELRCDPISGHTALYWYRQSLGQGLEFLIYFQGNSAPDKSGLPSDRFSAERTGGSVSTLTIQRTQQEDSAVYLCASSATGYEQYFGPGTRLTVT.